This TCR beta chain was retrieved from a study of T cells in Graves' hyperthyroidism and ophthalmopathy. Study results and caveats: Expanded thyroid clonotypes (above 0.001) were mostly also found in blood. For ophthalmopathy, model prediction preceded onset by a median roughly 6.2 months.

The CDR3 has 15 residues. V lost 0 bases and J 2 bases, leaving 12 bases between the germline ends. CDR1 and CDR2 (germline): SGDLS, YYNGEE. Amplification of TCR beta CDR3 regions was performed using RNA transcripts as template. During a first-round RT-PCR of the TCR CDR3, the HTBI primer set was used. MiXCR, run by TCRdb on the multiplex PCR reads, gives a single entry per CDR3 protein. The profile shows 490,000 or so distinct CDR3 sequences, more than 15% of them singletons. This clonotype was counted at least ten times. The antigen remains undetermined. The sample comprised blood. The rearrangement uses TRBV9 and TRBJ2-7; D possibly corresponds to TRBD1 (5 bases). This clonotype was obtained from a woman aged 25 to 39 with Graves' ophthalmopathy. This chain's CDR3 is CASSVGQSTAYEQYF. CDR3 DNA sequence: TGTGCCAGCAGCGTAGGACAGTCCACAGCCTACGAGCAGTACTTC. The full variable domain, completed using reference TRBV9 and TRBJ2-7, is DSGVTQTPKHLITATGQRVTLRCSPRSGDLSVYWYQQSLDQGLQFLIQYYNGEERAKGNILERFSAQQFPDLHSELNLSSLELGDSALYFCASSVGQSTAYEQYFGPGTRLTVT.